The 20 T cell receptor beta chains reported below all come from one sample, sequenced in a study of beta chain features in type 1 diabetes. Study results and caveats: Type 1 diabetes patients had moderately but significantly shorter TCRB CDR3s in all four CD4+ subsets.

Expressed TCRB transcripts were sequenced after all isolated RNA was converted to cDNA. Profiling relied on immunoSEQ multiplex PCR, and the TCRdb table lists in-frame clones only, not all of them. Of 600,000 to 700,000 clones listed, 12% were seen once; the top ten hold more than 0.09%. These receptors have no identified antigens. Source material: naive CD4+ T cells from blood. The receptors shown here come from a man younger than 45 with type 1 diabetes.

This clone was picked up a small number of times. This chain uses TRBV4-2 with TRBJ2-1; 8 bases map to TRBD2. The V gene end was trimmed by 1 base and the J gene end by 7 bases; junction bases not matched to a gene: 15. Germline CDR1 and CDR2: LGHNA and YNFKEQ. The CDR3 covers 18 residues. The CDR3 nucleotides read TGTGCCAGCAGCCAAGCCCCGGGGCGGGGGGCTTTGGGGAATGAGCAGTTCTTC. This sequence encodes CASSQAPGRGALGNEQFF.

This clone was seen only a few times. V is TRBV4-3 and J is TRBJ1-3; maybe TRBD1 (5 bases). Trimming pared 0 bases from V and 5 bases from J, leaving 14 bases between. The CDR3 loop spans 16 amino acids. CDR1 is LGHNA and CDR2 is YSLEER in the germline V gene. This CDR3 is CASSQDVPGLRNTIYF. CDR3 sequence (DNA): TGCGCCAGCAGCCAAGATGTTCCGGGGCTGCGAAACACCATATATTTT.

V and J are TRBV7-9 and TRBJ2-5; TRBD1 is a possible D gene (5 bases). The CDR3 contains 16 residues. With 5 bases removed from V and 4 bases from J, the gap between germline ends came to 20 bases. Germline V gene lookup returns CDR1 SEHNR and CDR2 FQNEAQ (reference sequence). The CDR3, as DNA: TGTGCCAGCAGCCTTTTAGAAAGGGGAATGGGAGAGACCCAGTACTTC. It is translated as CASSLLERGMGETQYF.

This chain's CDR3 is CASSLDRGPTNEKLFF. DNA of the CDR3: TGTGCCAGCAGCCTTGACAGGGGACCGACTAATGAAAAACTGTTTTTT. The V call is TRBV28, the J call TRBJ1-4, with 8 bases that match TRBD1. The CDR3 has 16 residues. The trim removed 6 bases at V and 2 bases at J, leaving 8 bases unmatched. CDR1 is MDHEN, CDR2 SYDVKM, per germline.

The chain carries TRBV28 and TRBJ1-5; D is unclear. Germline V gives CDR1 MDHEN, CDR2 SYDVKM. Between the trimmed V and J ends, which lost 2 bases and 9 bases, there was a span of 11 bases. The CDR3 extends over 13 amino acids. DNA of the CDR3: TGTGCCAGCAGTTTAACAGCCGTGGGGCCCCAGCATTTT. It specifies CASSLTAVGPQHF. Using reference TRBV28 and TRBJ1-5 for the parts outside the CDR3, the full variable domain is DVKVTQSSRYLVKRTGEKVFLECVQDMDHENMFWYRQDPGLGLRLIYFSYDVKMKEKGDIPEGYSVSREKKERFSLILESASTNQTSMYLCASSLTAVGPQHFGDGTRLSIL.

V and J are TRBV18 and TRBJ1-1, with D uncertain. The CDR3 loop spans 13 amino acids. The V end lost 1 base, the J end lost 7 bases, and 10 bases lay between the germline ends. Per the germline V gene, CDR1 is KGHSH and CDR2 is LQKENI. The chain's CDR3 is CASSPRDLGEAFF. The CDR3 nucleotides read TGTGCCAGCTCACCACGGGATCTGGGTGAAGCTTTCTTT. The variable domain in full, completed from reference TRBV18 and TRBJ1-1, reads NAGVMQNPRHLVRRRGQEARLRCSPMKGHSHVYWYRQLPEEGLKFMVYLQKENIIDESGMPKERFSAEFPKEGPSILRIQQVVRGDSAAYFCASSPRDLGEAFFGQGTRLTVV.

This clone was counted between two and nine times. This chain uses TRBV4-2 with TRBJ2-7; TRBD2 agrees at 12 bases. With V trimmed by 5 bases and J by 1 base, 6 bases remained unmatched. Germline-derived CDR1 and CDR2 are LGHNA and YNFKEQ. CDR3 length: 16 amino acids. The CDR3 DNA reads TGTGCCAGCAGCTACAGACTAGCGGGGGTGTCCTACGAGCAGTACTTC. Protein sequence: CASSYRLAGVSYEQYF.

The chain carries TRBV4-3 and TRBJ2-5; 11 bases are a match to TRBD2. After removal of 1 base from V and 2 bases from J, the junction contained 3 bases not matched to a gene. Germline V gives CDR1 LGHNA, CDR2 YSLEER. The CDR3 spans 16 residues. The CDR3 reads CASSQVSGGAQETQYF. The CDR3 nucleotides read TGCGCCAGCAGCCAAGTTAGCGGGGGGGCTCAAGAGACCCAGTACTTC.

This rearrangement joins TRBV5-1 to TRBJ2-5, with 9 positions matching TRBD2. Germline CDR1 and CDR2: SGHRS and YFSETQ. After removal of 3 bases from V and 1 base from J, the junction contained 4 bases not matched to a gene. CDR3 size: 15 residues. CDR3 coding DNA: TGCGCCAGCAGCTCTAGCGGGGCCCCCCAAGAGACCCAGTACTTC. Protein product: CASSSSGAPQETQYF.

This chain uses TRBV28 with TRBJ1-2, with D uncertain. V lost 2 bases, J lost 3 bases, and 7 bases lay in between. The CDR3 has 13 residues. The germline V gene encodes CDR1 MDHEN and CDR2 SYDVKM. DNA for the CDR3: TGTGCCAGCAGTTTAACGGGGTACTATGGCTACACCTTC. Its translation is CASSLTGYYGYTF.

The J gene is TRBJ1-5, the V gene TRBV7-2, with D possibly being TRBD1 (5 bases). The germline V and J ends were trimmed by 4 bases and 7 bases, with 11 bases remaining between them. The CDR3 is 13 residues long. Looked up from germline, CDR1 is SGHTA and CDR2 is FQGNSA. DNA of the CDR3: TGTGCCAGCAGCTCCTGGGGCGGGCAGCCCCAGCATTTT. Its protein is CASSSWGGQPQHF. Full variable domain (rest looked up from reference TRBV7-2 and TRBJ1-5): GAGVSQSPSNKVTEKGKDVELRCDPISGHTALYWYRQSLGQGLEFLIYFQGNSAPDKSGLPSDRFSAERTGGSVSTLTIQRTQQEDSAVYLCASSSWGGQPQHFGDGTRLSIL.

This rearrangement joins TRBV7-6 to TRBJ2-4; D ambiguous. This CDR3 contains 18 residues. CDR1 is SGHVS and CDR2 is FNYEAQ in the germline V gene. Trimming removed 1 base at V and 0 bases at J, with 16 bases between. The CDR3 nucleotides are TGTGCCAGCAGCTTAGGCGCCTCCTTAATTGGAGCCAAAAACATTCAGTACTTC. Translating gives CASSLGASLIGAKNIQYF.

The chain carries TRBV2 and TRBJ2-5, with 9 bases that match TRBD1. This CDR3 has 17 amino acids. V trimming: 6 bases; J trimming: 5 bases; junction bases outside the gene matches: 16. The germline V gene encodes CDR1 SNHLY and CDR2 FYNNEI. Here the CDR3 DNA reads TGTGCCAGCAGCGCATCCGGGGACAGGGCCTGGGAGGAGACCCAGTACTTC. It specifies CASSASGDRAWEETQYF.

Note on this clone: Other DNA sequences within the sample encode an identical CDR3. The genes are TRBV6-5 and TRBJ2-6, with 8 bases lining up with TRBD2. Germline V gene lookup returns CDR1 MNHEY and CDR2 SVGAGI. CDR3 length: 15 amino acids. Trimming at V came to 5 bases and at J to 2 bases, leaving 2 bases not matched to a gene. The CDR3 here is CASSPGGTGANVLTF. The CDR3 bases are TGTGCCAGCAGTCCGGGGGGGACTGGGGCCAACGTCCTGACTTTC.

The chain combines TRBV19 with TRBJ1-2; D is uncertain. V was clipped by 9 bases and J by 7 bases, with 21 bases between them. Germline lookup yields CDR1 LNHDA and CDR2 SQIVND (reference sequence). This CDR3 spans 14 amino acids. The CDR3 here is CASRISERRGGYTF. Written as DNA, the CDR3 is TGTGCCAGCCGGATTTCGGAGAGGAGAGGTGGCTACACCTTC.

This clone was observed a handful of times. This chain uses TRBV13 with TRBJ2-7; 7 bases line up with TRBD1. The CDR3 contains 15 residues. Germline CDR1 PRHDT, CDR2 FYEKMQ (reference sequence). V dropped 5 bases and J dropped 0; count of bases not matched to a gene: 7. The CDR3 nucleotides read TGTGCCAGCAGCGCCTGGACAGGAATCTCCTACGAGCAGTACTTC. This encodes CASSAWTGISYEQYF.

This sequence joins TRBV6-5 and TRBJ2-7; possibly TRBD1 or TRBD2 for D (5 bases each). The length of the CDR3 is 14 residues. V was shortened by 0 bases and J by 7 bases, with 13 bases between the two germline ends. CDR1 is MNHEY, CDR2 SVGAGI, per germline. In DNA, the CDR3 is TGTGCCAGCAGTTACTCGGGGACCCTAGAGGAGCAGTACTTC. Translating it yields CASSYSGTLEEQYF.

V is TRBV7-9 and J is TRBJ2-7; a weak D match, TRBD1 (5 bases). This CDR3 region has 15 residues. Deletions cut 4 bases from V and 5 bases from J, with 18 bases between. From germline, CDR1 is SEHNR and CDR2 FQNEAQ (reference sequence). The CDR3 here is CASSSVPRGPNEQYF. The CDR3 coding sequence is TGTGCCAGCAGCTCGGTCCCTAGGGGCCCGAACGAGCAGTACTTC. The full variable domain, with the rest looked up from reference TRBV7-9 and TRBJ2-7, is DTGVSQNPRHKITKRGQNVTFRCDPISEHNRLYWYRQTLGQGPEFLTYFQNEAQLEKSRLLSDRFSAERPKGSFSTLEIQRTEQGDSAMYLCASSSVPRGPNEQYFGPGTRLTVT.

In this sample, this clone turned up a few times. In DNA form, the CDR3 reads TGTGCCAGCAGCCCCCGGACAGGAAAAGAGACCCAGTACTTC. Translated: CASSPRTGKETQYF. This chain joins TRBV7-2 and TRBJ2-5, with 7 bases aligning to TRBD1. Germline V gene sequence: CDR1 SGHTA, CDR2 FQGNSA. This CDR3 has 14 residues. V dropped 5 bases and J dropped 3; count of bases not matched to a gene: 6.

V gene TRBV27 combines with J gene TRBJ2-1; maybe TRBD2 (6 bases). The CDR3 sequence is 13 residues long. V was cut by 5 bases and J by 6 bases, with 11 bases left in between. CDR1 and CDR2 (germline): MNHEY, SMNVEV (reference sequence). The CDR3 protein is CASSRQGGNEQFF. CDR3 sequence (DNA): TGTGCCAGCAGTCGGCAGGGAGGCAATGAGCAGTTCTTC.